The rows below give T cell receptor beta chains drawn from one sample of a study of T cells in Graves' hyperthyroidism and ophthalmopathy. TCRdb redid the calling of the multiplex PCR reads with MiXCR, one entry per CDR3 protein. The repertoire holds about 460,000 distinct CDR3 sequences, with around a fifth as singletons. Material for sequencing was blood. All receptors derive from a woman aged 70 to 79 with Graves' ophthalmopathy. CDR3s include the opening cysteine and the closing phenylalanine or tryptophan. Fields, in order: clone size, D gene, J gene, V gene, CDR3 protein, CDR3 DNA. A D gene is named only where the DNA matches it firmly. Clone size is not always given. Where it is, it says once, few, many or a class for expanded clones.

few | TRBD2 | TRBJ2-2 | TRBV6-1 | CASSKLAANTGELFF | TGTGCCAGCAGTAAACTAGCGGCGAACACCGGGGAGCTGTTTTTT
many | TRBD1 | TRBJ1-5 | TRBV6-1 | CASREGSRGKPQHF | TGTGCCAGCAGGGAGGGGAGCAGGGGGAAGCCCCAGCATTTT
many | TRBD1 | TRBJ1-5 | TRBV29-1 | CSVGIGQGGGDQPQHF | TGCAGCGTTGGTATTGGACAGGGTGGAGGCGATCAGCCCCAGCATTTT
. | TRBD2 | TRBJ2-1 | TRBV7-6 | CASSLVPAGGYNEQFF | TGTGCCAGCAGCTTAGTTCCAGCGGGAGGGTACAATGAGCAGTTCTTC
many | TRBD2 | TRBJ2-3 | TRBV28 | CASSVGGADTQYF | TGTGCCAGCAGTGTCGGGGGGGCAGATACGCAGTATTTT
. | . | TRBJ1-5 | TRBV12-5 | CASAPGFSGNQPQHF | TGTGCTAGTGCCCCGGGTTTTTCGGGCAATCAGCCCCAGCATTTT
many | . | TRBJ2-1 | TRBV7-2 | CASSSYMDNEQFF | TGTGCCAGCAGCTCATACATGGACAATGAGCAGTTCTTC
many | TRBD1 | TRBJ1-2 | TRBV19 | CASSRTGYGYTF | TGTGCCAGTAGTCGGACAGGGTATGGCTACACCTTC
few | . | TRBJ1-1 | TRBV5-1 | CASRIGAEVFTEAFF | TGCGCCAGCAGGATCGGGGCGGAGGTATTCACTGAAGCTTTCTTT
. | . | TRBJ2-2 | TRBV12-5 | CASGEYTGELFF | TGTGCTAGTGGTGAATACACCGGGGAGCTGTTTTTT
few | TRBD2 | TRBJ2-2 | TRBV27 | CASTLSGGGELFF | TGTGCCAGCACTCTATCGGGGGGCGGGGAGCTGTTTTTT
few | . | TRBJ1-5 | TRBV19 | CASSPLPANQPQHF | TGTGCCAGTAGTCCCCTCCCGGCCAATCAGCCCCAGCATTTT
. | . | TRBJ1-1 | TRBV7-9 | CASSLEGTRGTEAFF | TGTGCCAGCAGCTTGGAGGGAACCCGAGGGACTGAAGCTTTCTTT
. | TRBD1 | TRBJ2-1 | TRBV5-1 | CASSLTGEWNEQFF | TGCGCCAGCAGCTTAACAGGGGAGTGGAATGAGCAGTTCTTC
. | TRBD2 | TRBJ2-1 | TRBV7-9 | CASSRGLGPYNEQFF | TGTGCCAGCAGCCGGGGACTAGGGCCTTACAATGAGCAGTTCTTC
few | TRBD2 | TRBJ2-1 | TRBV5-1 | CASSVETAGGLSDEQFF | TGCGCCAGCAGCGTGGAAACAGCGGGAGGGCTTTCGGATGAGCAGTTCTTC
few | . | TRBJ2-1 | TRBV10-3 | CAIIRGDEQFF | TGTGCCATCATTAGGGGTGATGAGCAGTTCTTC
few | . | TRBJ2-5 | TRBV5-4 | CASSVPGHLQETQYF | TGTGCCAGCAGCGTACCGGGACACCTCCAAGAGACCCAGTACTTC
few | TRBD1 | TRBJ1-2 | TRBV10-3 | CAISEPDRGPNYGYTF | TGTGCCATCAGTGAGCCGGACAGGGGGCCTAACTATGGCTACACCTTC
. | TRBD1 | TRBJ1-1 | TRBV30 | CAWSQTGVRTEAFF | TGTGCCTGGAGCCAGACAGGGGTTAGAACTGAAGCTTTCTTT
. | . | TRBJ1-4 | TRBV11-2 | CASSSRGASNEKLFF | TGTGCCAGCAGCTCCCGAGGGGCCTCTAATGAAAAACTGTTTTTT
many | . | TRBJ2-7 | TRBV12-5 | CASGLGSDTPYEQYF | TGTGCTAGTGGTTTGGGAAGTGACACCCCCTACGAGCAGTACTTC
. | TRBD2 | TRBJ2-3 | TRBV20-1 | CSASSGRAGTDTQYF | TGCAGTGCTAGTTCAGGGAGGGCCGGCACAGATACGCAGTATTTT
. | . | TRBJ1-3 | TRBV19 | CASSFHRGTSGNTIYF | TGTGCCAGTAGTTTTCACCGGGGGACCTCTGGAAACACCATATATTTT
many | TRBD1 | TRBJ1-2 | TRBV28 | CASSSPGTGVYGYTF | TGTGCCAGCAGTTCTCCGGGGACAGGGGTATATGGCTACACCTTC
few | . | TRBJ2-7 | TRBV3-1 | CASSPGGTYSYEQYF | TGTGCCAGCAGCCCGGGCGGGACTTACTCCTACGAGCAGTACTTC
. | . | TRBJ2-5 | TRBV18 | CASSDRDKHPGETQYF | TGTGCCAGCTCCGACCGGGACAAGCACCCTGGGGAGACCCAGTACTTC
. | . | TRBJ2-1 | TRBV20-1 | CSAYSGSQFF | TGCAGTGCGTACTCAGGGTCCCAGTTCTTC
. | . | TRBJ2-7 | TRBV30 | CAWTPGLDEQYF | TGTGCCTGGACCCCAGGGCTGGACGAGCAGTACTTC
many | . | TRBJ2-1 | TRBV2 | CASSEANSRGPLYNEQFF | TGTGCCAGCAGTGAAGCCAACTCCCGGGGCCCACTATACAATGAGCAGTTCTTC
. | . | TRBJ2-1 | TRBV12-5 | CASGSYRVKPKLAYNEQFF | TGTGCTAGTGGTTCCTACAGGGTAAAACCTAAATTGGCCTACAATGAGCAGTTCTTC
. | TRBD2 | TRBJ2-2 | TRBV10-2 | CASSESRASGTGELFF | TGCGCCAGCAGTGAGTCACGGGCTAGCGGCACCGGGGAGCTGTTTTTT
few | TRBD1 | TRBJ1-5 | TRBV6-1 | CASSKGQSSNQPQHF | TGTGCCAGCAGCAAGGGACAGAGTAGCAATCAGCCCCAGCATTTT
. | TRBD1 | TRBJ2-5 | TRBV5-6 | CASSPQGGWETQYF | TGTGCCAGCAGCCCACAGGGGGGATGGGAGACCCAGTACTTC
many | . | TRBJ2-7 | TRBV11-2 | CASSAQGRQYF | TGTGCCAGCAGCGCACAAGGGCGGCAGTACTTC
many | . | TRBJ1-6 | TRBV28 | CASSLSPGQRNSPLHF | TGTGCCAGCAGCCTGTCCCCCGGACAGAGGAATTCACCCCTCCACTTT
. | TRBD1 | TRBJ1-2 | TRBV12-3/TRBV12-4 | CASSSDRGPGYTF | TGTGCCAGCAGTTCAGACAGGGGCCCCGGCTACACCTTC
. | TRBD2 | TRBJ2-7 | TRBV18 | CASSLSRPGGSSYEQYF | TGTGCCAGCTCCCTCTCGCGGCCGGGAGGAAGCTCCTACGAGCAGTACTTC
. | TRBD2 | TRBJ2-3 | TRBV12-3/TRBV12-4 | CASSLSTSGKGGTQYF | TGTGCCAGCAGTCTTTCGACTAGCGGGAAAGGGGGTACGCAGTATTTT
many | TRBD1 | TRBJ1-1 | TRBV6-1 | CASEPTGATEAFF | TGTGCCAGTGAACCAACAGGGGCCACTGAAGCTTTCTTT
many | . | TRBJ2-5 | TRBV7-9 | CASSHTSEGLETQYF | TGTGCCAGCAGCCACACCTCCGAGGGGCTAGAGACCCAGTACTTC
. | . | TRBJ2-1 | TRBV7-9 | CASSQEGGWTSYNEQFF | TGCGCCAGCAGCCAAGAAGGCGGCTGGACCTCCTACAATGAGCAGTTCTTC
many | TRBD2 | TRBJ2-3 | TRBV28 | CASSPRLAGMTGDTQYF | TGTGCCAGCAGTCCCCGACTAGCGGGTATGACCGGGGATACGCAGTATTTT
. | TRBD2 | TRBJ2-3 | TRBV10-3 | CATRTSGSGTDTQYF | TGTGCCACTCGAACTAGCGGGAGTGGCACAGATACGCAGTATTTT
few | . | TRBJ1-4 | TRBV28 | CASSSRREKLFF | TGTGCCAGCAGTTCCCGGCGGGAAAAACTGTTTTTT
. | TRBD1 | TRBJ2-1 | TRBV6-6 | CASSYSTVKQGANEQFF | TGTGCCAGCAGTTACTCGACGGTGAAGCAGGGGGCCAATGAGCAGTTCTTC
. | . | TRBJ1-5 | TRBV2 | CVSSLRDSNQPQHF | TGTGTCAGCAGTCTAAGGGACAGCAATCAGCCCCAGCATTTT
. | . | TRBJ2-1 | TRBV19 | CASSNNGYEQFF | TGTGCCAGTAGTAATAACGGATATGAGCAGTTCTTC
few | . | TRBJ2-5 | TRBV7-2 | CASSLPGEATQYF | TGTGCCAGCAGCTTGCCAGGGGAAGCGACCCAGTACTTC
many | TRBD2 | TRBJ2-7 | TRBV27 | CASSPTSGRGGQYF | TGTGCCAGCAGCCCGACTAGCGGGAGGGGCGGGCAGTACTTC
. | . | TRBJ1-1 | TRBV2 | CASSDSLRSAFF | TGTGCCAGCAGTGACTCTCTCCGCTCAGCTTTCTTT
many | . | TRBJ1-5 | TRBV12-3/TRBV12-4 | CASTEVNSNQPQHF | TGTGCCAGCACCGAGGTGAATAGCAATCAGCCCCAGCATTTT
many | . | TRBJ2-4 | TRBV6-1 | CASTGVGWFENIQYF | TGTGCCAGCACGGGGGTAGGCTGGTTTGAAAACATTCAGTACTTC
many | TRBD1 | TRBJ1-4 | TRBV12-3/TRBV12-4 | CASSLEGAYEKLFF | TGTGCCAGCAGTTTGGAGGGGGCGTATGAAAAACTGTTTTTT
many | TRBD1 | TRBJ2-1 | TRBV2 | CASSEFRGSYNEQFF | TGTGCCAGCAGCGAATTCAGGGGGTCCTACAATGAGCAGTTCTTC
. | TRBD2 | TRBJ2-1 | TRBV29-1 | CSVSGLAGRTSSYNEQFF | TGCAGCGTCTCCGGACTAGCGGGTCGAACGAGCTCCTACAATGAGCAGTTCTTC
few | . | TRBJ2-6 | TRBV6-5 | CASSSRQSRSGANVLTF | TGTGCCAGCAGTTCTAGACAGTCCCGCTCTGGGGCCAACGTCCTGACTTTC
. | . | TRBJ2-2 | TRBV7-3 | CASSIINTGELFF | TGTGCCAGCAGCATCATCAACACCGGGGAGCTGTTTTTT
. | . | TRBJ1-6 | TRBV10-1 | CASSEGGLANSPLHF | TGCGCCAGCAGTGAGGGCGGCCTTGCTAATTCACCCCTCCACTTT
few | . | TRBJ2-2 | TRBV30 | CAWSGGEDTGELFF | TGTGCCTGGAGTGGCGGGGAAGACACCGGGGAGCTGTTTTTT